These T cell receptor beta chains were read from a single sample in a study of cytomegalovirus exposure and HLA in healthy donors. Method: immunoSEQ multiplex PCR; TCRdb's copy keeps in-frame clones and lacks some. The profile shows around 100,000 clones, around 76% of them singletons. The source material was PBMCs. These receptors came from a woman between 45 and 60 years old in good health and CMV-seropositive. The CDR3 runs from the conserved cysteine through the conserved F or W. The D gene is left open where the match is weak. Some rows have no size entry. The others give once, few or many, or a class for an expanded clone.

d_gene	v_gene	abundance	j_gene	CDR3nt	CDR3aa
-	TRBV29-1	-	TRBJ1-2	TGCAGCGTCCGGGACTCCTCTCGTGGGGGCTACACCTTC	CSVRDSSRGGYTF
-	TRBV20-1	-	TRBJ2-1	TGCAGTGCTAGTCTGGAGTATGAGCAGTTCTTC	CSASLEYEQFF
-	TRBV6-5	-	TRBJ1-1	TGTGCCAGCAGTTTATCGAGGGACACTGAAGCTTTCTTT	CASSLSRDTEAFF
-	TRBV6-1	few	TRBJ1-2	TGTGCCAGCAGTGAGGGCCGAAACTATGGCTACACCTTC	CASSEGRNYGYTF
-	TRBV7-9	-	TRBJ1-6	TGTGCCAGCAGCTTAGCGCGGGGGGATAATTCACCCCTCCACTTT	CASSLARGDNSPLHF
-	TRBV11-2	-	TRBJ1-3	TGTGCCAGCAGCTTAGATCGGGCGGGTCTAGGAAACACCATATATTTT	CASSLDRAGLGNTIYF
TRBD1	TRBV9	-	TRBJ2-1	TGTGCCAGCAGCGTAGCGGGACAGATATACAATGAGCAGTTCTTC	CASSVAGQIYNEQFF
TRBD1	TRBV9	-	TRBJ2-3	TGTGCCAGCAGCGTTGACAGGGGCACAGATACGCAGTATTTT	CASSVDRGTDTQYF
-	TRBV4-1	-	TRBJ1-4	TGCGCCAGCAGCCTCTCAGGGGCAACTAATGAAAAACTGTTTTTT	CASSLSGATNEKLFF
-	TRBV6-1	-	TRBJ1-5	TGTGCCAGCAGTGAAGCCTCCGATCAGCCCCAGCATTTT	CASSEASDQPQHF
TRBD1	TRBV18	-	TRBJ2-7	TGTGCCAGCTCAGCCGGGACAGTCTCCTACGAGCAGTACTTC	CASSAGTVSYEQYF
-	TRBV27	-	TRBJ1-3	TGTGCCAGCAGTTTACGGGACTCTGGAAACACCATATATTTT	CASSLRDSGNTIYF
-	TRBV30	-	TRBJ1-5	TGTGCCTGGAGTGTACTAAGGGGCAGCAATCAGCCCCAGCATTTT	CAWSVLRGSNQPQHF
-	TRBV7-2	-	TRBJ2-1	TGTGCCAGCAGCATAAGAGGGTTGGGTGAGCAGTTCTTC	CASSIRGLGEQFF
-	TRBV6-6	-	TRBJ2-7	TGTGCCAGCGTGTCGGGGGATAAGCAGTACTTC	CASVSGDKQYF
TRBD2	TRBV6-5	-	TRBJ2-2	TGTGCCAGCAGTGGGAGGGGATGGAACACCGGGGAGCTGTTTTTT	CASSGRGWNTGELFF
-	TRBV6-6	-	TRBJ1-1	TGTGCCAGCAGGCTTTCAGACAGAGAAGCTTTCTTT	CASRLSDREAFF
-	TRBV10-3	-	TRBJ1-1	TGTGCCATCAGTGAGGGGGGGGGCGGAGCTTTCTTT	CAISEGGGGAFF